The present T cell receptor (beta chain) was sequenced within a study of shared clonotypes between healthy human individuals. About the study: CD8 memory received one plate per donor, CD8 naive two, CD4 memory three and CD4 naive three.

As for this clone: The target antigen is unknown.

Genomic DNA from each subset was divided evenly over several immunoSEQ plates. Clones were sequenced by immunoSEQ multiplex PCR, and TCRdb holds only the in-frame ones, with some missing. This sample has about 1.1 million clones; more than 75% occur once, and the top ten carry around 0.47%. Study-wide points: Estimated clonotype richness was generally higher in naive than memory subsets.

Only Caucasian adults living in Nashville, Tennessee served as donors. The germline CDR1 and CDR2 sequences are SGHTS and YDEGEE. The CDR3 runs 12 residues. Trimming removed 7 bases from V and 0 bases from J, with 4 bases in between. The rearrangement uses TRBV5-8 and TRBJ1-4; D ambiguous. This TCR was recovered from a man younger than 35 in good health. Some clones in this sample may be carry-over from other donors' samples. Sequenced: memory CD4+ T cells from PBMCs. Indicated subset: CD45RA-negative fraction. The CDR3 loop is CASLTTNEKLFF. The CDR3 bases are TGTGCCAGCCTAACAACTAATGAAAAACTGTTTTTT.